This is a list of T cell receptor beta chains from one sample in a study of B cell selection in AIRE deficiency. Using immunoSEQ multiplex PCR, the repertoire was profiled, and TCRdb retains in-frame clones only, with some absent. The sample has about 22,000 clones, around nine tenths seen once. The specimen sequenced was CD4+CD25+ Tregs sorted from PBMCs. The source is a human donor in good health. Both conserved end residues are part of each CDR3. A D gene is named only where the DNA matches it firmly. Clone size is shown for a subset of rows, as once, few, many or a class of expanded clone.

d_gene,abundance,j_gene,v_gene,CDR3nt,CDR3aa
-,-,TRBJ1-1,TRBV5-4,TGTGCCAGCAGCTTAGGCCGGCGGGGGATGAAGACTGAAGCTTTCTTT,CASSLGRRGMKTEAFF
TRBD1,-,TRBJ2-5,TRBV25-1,TGTGCCAGCAGTTCCACAGGGGGGGAGACCCAGTACTTC,CASSSTGGETQYF
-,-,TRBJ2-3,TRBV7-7,TGTGCCAGCAGCTTGTTGGACGGACCCACAGATACGCAGTATTTT,CASSLLDGPTDTQYF
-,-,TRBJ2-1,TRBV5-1,TGCGCCAGCAGCTTGCCAAGGGGGGGTAGAAATGAGCAGTTCTTC,CASSLPRGGRNEQFF
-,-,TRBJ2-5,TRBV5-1,TGCGCCAGCAGCTTGGGACAGGTAAAAGAGACCCAGTACTTC,CASSLGQVKETQYF
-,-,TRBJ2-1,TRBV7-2,TGTGCCAGCAGCCGATCAAGGGCGGGACTGGGGGGCGATGAGCAGTTCTTC,CASSRSRAGLGGDEQFF
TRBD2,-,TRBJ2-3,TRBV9,TGTGCCAGCAGCGTAGGGACTAGCCTCTCCACAGATACGCAGTATTTT,CASSVGTSLSTDTQYF
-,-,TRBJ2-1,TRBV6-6,TGTGCCAGCAGTCCCCCTAGCAGAAACAATGAGCAGTTCTTC,CASSPPSRNNEQFF
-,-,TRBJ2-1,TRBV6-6,TGTGCCGGCAGTCGTACTAGGACTGAGCAGTTCTTC,CAGSRTRTEQFF
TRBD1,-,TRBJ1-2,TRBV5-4,TGTGCCAGCAGCAAGGACAGGGGTTATGGCTACACCTTC,CASSKDRGYGYTF
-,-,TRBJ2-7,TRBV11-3,TGTGCCAGCAGCTGGAGCTCCTACGAGCAGTACTTC,CASSWSSYEQYF
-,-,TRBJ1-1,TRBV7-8,TGTGCCAGCAGCTTAGGGTTCGGCACTGAAGCTTTCTTT,CASSLGFGTEAFF
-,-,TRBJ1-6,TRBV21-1,TGTGCCAGCAGTAAAACAGGGGGCGCGTGGTCACCCCTCCACTTT,CASSKTGGAWSPLHF
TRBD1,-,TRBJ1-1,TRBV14,TGTGCCAGCAGCCAAGGACAGGGGAACACTGAAGCTTTCTTT,CASSQGQGNTEAFF
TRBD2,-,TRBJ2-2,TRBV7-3,TGTGCCAGCAGCTTAATCCCAACTAGCGGCGGCACCGGGGAGCTGTTTTTT,CASSLIPTSGGTGELFF
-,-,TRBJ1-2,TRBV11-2,TGTGCCAGCAGCCCCCAAAGCAGCCTCGCGGGGGGCTACACCTTC,CASSPQSSLAGGYTF
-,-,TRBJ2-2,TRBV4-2,TGTGCCAGCAGCCATCTGGGGTCCACCGGGGAGCTGTTTTTT,CASSHLGSTGELFF
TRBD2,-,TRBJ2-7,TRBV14,TGTGCCAGCAGCCAACATAAAGGCTTTATGGTGACGGGACTAGACAGCTACGAGCAGTACTTC,CASSQHKGFMVTGLDSYEQYF
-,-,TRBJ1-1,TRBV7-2,TGTGCCAGCAGCTTGGTGGCAGCCTTGAACACTGAAGCTTTCTTT,CASSLVAALNTEAFF
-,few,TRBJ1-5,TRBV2,TGTGCCAGCAGAGGACCGAGCAATCAGCCCCAGCATTTT,CASRGPSNQPQHF
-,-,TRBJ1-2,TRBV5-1,TGCGCCAGCAGCTTGGAGGGGCGCGGCTATGGCTACACCTTC,CASSLEGRGYGYTF
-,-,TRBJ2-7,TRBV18,TGTGCCAGCTCCTTTGTGGTGTCCTACGAGCAGTACTTC,CASSFVVSYEQYF
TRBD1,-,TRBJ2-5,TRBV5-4,TGTGCCAGCAGCTCGGGACAGGGGTACGGAGAGACCCAGTACTTC,CASSSGQGYGETQYF
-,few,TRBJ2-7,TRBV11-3,TGTGCCAGCAGCTTAAGGGTTCTCGGATTC,CASSLRVLGF
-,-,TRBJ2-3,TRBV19,TGTGCCACCCTCAATGTGGGGGATAGCACAGATACGCAGTATTTT,CATLNVGDSTDTQYF
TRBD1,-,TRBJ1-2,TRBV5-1,TGCGCCAGCAGCTTGGCCCCGGGACAGGAGGGTGGCTACACCTTC,CASSLAPGQEGGYTF
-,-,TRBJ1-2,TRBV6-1,TGTGCCAGCAGTGAAGGCAGCCATCGGGGCTATGGCTACACCTTC,CASSEGSHRGYGYTF
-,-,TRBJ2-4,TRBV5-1,TGCGCCAGCAGCCGTACAGGGCAAAACATTCAGTACTTC,CASSRTGQNIQYF
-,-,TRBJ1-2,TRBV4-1,TGCGCCAGCAGCCAACTTCGGGACATAACGTCCTATGGCTACACCTTC,CASSQLRDITSYGYTF
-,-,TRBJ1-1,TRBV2,TGTGCCAGCGAGGACAGCATGAACACTGAAGCTTTCTTT,CASEDSMNTEAFF
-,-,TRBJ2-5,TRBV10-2,TGCGCCAGCAGTGTAGGGGGGAGAGGGCAAGAGACCCAGTACTTC,CASSVGGRGQETQYF
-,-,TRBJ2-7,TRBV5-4,TGTGCCAGCAGCTTTGGCAGAATTGGGAGCGAGCAGTACTTC,CASSFGRIGSEQYF
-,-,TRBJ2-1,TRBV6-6,TGTGCCAGCAGTTACCCCGTTAGAGGGTACAATGAGCAGTTCTTC,CASSYPVRGYNEQFF
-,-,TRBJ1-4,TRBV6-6,TGTGCCAGCAGTCCTTTTGAAGGGAGGAATGAAAAACTGTTTTTT,CASSPFEGRNEKLFF
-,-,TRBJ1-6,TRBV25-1,TGTGCCAGCTTCGCCGGCTCCTATAATTCACCCCTCCACTTT,CASFAGSYNSPLHF
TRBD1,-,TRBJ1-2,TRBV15,TGTGCCGCCAGCAGAGCCAGGGGGTCTAACTATGGCTACACCTTC,CAASRARGSNYGYTF
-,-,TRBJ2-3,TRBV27,TGTGCCAGCAGTTTAGTGGGATGGGACGGAACTAGCACAGATACGCAGTATTTT,CASSLVGWDGTSTDTQYF
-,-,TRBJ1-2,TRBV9,TGTGCCAGCAGCGTACGGGGTAACTATGGCTACACCTTC,CASSVRGNYGYTF
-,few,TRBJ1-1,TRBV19,TGTGCCAGTAGCCAGGGATTGGACACTGAAGCTTTCTTT,CASSQGLDTEAFF
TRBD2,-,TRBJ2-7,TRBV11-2,TGTGCCAGCAGCCCCCCGGCGCGGGAGGTCTACGAGCAGTACTTC,CASSPPAREVYEQYF
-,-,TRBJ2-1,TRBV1,TGCACCAGCAGCCAAGATAGCGGGAGCTCCTACAATGAGCAGTTCTTC,CTSSQDSGSSYNEQFF
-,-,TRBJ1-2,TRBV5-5,TGTGCCAGCAGCGTGCCAAGCTCGTGGACCTTC,CASSVPSSWTF
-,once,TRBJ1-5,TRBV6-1,TGTGCCAGCAGTGAAGTTTCAGGGTCACCCCAGCATTTT,CASSEVSGSPQHF
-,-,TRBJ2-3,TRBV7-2,TGTGCCAGCAGCTTGGGCGGGATCACAGATACGCAGTATTTT,CASSLGGITDTQYF
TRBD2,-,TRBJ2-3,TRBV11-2,TGTGCCAGCAGCCGCGGACTAGCGGGGGGTCTCCCCACAGATACGCAGTATTTT,CASSRGLAGGLPTDTQYF
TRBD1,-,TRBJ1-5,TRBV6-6,TGTGCCAGCAGCCCGACAGGGGCGGGCAATCAGCCCCAGCATTTT,CASSPTGAGNQPQHF
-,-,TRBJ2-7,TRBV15,TGTGCCACCAGCAGAGTTGGGGGGCTCCCCTACGAGCAGTACTTC,CATSRVGGLPYEQYF
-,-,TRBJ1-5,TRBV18,TGTGCCAGCTCCCCGGGAGCCGCGGAACAGCCCCAGCATTTT,CASSPGAAEQPQHF
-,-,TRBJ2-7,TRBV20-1,TGCAGTGTTATAGCCCCCTACGAGCAGTACTTC,CSVIAPYEQYF
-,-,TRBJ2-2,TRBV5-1,TGCGCCAGCAGCTTGGTCCAGGGCACCACCGGGGAGCTGTTTTTT,CASSLVQGTTGELFF
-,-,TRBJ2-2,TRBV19,TGTGCCAGTAGTATAAGGGCGGGGAGTAACACCGGGGAGCTGTTTTTT,CASSIRAGSNTGELFF
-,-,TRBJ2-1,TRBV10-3,TGTGCCACCTCTCGACCCCACAGCTCCTACAATGAGCAGTTCTTC,CATSRPHSSYNEQFF
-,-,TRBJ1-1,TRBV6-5,TGTGCCAGCAGGCGGACGGTAGGTGAAGCTTTCTTT,CASRRTVGEAFF